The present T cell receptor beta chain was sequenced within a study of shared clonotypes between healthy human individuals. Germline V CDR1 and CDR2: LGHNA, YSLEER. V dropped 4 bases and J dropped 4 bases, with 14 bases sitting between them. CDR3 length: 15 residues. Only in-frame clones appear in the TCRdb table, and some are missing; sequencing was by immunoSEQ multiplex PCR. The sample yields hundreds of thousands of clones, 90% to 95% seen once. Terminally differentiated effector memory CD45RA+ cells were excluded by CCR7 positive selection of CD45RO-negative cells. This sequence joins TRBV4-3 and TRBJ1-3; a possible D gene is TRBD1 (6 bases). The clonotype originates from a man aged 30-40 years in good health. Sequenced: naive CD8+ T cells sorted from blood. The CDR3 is CASSLDWGGGNTIYF. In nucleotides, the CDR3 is TGCGCCAGCAGCCTAGACTGGGGGGGCGGAAACACCATATATTTT.